The T cell receptor (beta chain) under discussion was sequenced for a study of T cells in Graves' hyperthyroidism and ophthalmopathy. Germline V gene sequence: CDR1 SGHRS, CDR2 YFSETQ. The V end lost 3 bases, the J end lost 2 bases, and 17 bases lay between the germline ends. The CDR3 is 16 amino acids. Worth noting for this clonotype: What it binds is not known.

Authors of the study amplified TCR beta CDR3 regions from RNA transcripts. First-round RT-PCR of the TCR CDR3 relied on the HTBI primer set. TCRdb ran MiXCR on the multiplex PCR reads and lists one entry per CDR3 protein. The data contain around 660,000 distinct CDR3 sequences, 45% of them singletons. Exclusion of patients followed from uncontrolled infection, other autoimmune disease, pregnancy or lactation. Orbital computed tomography, thyroid ultrasound, serum thyroxine and TRAb, and clinical symptoms together informed the diagnoses. Whole-study results and caveats: In validation, the model predicted ophthalmopathy. These predictions came a median about 6.2 months before onset. Stable hyperthyroidism was separated from ophthalmopathy by a model based on 13 V-J features.

Input material: peripheral blood or thyroid tissue (not recorded which). The receptor comes from an adult man with Graves' disease, either hyperthyroidism or ophthalmopathy (not recorded which). The genes are TRBV5-1 and TRBJ2-5; weak D call: TRBD1 (6 bases). DNA of the CDR3: TGCGCCAGCAGCTACTTGGGGGCAGTTTCTCAAGAGACCCAGTACTTC. It codes for CASSYLGAVSQETQYF.